What follows are 20 T cell receptor beta chains derived from one specimen sequenced in a study of blood T cell repertoires in COVID-19. Sequencing used immunoSEQ multiplex PCR; TCRdb keeps in-frame clones, though not all of them. Of under 40,000 clones in the sample, 93% were seen once. The sequencing sample was made of peripheral blood. The receptors come from a male donor with active COVID-19.

The V gene is TRBV6-5, the J gene TRBJ1-2, with no clear D. This CDR3 contains 14 residues. Germline V gene sequence: CDR1 MNHEY, CDR2 SVGAGI. With 0 bases removed from V and 1 base from J, the gap between germline ends came to 6 bases. This CDR3 is CASSYSYSNYGYTF. CDR3 nucleotide sequence: TGTGCCAGCAGTTACTCGTACAGTAACTATGGCTACACCTTC.

V and J are TRBV21-1 and TRBJ1-4; the table calls TRBD1, which could not be checked here. TRBV21-1 is a known pseudogene. The CDR3 runs 17 residues. CDR3 sequence reads: CASSPHPTVYGNEKLFF. The CDR3 nucleotides are TGTGCCAGCAGCCCCCACCCAACAGTTTACGGAAATGAAAAACTGTTTTTT.

The V call is TRBV28, the J call TRBJ1-2, with D possibly TRBD1 on 6 matching bases. CDR1 and CDR2 (germline): MDHEN, SYDVKM. This CDR3 is 11 amino acids long. V was clipped by 8 bases and J by 8 bases, with 12 bases between them. CDR3: CASGQSNGYTF. The CDR3 DNA sequence: TGTGCCAGCGGACAGTCCAACGGCTACACCTTC.

The chain joins TRBV2 to TRBJ1-6; 7 bases fit TRBD1. Germline loops: CDR1 SNHLY, CDR2 FYNNEI. This CDR3 has 16 residues. V lost 4 bases to trimming and J lost 5 bases; unmatched junction nucleotides: 8. CDR3 amino acids: CASSVLQGYDNSPLHF. CDR3 sequence (DNA): TGTGCCAGCAGTGTGCTACAGGGGTACGATAATTCACCCCTCCACTTT.

The chain employs TRBV19 and TRBJ1-1; D gene ambiguous. The CDR3 extends over 16 amino acids. Trimming took 2 bases from V and 5 from J, leaving 18 bases between them. The V gene's germline CDR1 is LNHDA and CDR2 SQIVND (reference sequence). CDR3: CASSISAQLLGTEAFF. CDR3 nucleotides: TGTGCCAGTAGTATATCCGCACAACTACTGGGTACTGAAGCTTTCTTT.

This clone occurred once. The chain couples TRBV11-3 to TRBJ1-2, with 8 positions matching TRBD1. From germline, CDR1 is SGHNT and CDR2 YENEEA. With 3 bases clipped from V and 7 bases from J, the junction kept 7 bases outside the gene matches. The CDR3 is 14 residues long. The CDR3 sequence: CASSFLQGDGGYTF. CDR3 nucleotide sequence: TGTGCCAGCAGCTTCCTACAGGGGGATGGTGGCTACACCTTC.

The gene calls are TRBV19 and TRBJ1-1; D might be TRBD1 (6 bases). The CDR3 covers 13 residues. Germline V lookup: CDR1 LNHDA, CDR2 SQIVND (reference sequence). The V and J ends lost 9 bases and 2 bases respectively, with 13 bases between them. The DNA for the CDR3 is TGTGCCAGCAGCGGGGGGGCAAACACTGAAGCTTTCTTT. The encoded protein is CASSGGANTEAFF.

The chain uses TRBV7-7 and TRBJ2-5; maybe TRBD2 (5 bases). With 1 base removed from V and 3 bases from J, the gap between germline ends came to 6 bases. Germline V gives CDR1 SSHAT, CDR2 FNYEAQ (reference sequence). The length of the CDR3 is 13 residues. The chain's CDR3 is CASSLDGEETQYF. In DNA, the CDR3 is TGTGCCAGCAGCTTAGACGGGGAAGAGACCCAGTACTTC.

This chain joins TRBV9 and TRBJ2-7; 11 positions agree with TRBD2. This CDR3 comprises 16 residues. V shed 4 bases and J 5 bases; nucleotides not matched to a gene: 11. The germline gives CDR1 SGDLS, CDR2 YYNGEE. CDR3 in DNA: TGTGCCAGCAGCACCTTAGCGGGGGGGCGAATGCACGAGCAGTACTTC. This encodes CASSTLAGGRMHEQYF.

The CDR3 here is CATGQGARSPLHF. CDR3 coding DNA: TGCGCCACTGGACAGGGGGCACGGTCACCCCTCCACTTT. The genes are TRBV10-1 and TRBJ1-6; 11 positions match TRBD1. With 10 bases clipped from V and 10 bases from J, the junction kept 6 bases outside the gene matches. Germline CDR1 reads WNHNN; CDR2 reads SYGVQD (reference sequence). The CDR3 contains 13 residues.

The genes are TRBV3-1 (or the pseudogene TRBV3-2) and TRBJ1-6; no reliable D call. The CDR3 is 13 amino acids. Germline lookup yields CDR1 LGHDT and CDR2 YNNKEL (reference sequence). V gave up 0 bases and J gave up 9 bases, with 6 bases separating them. This CDR3 reads CASSQELSSPLHF. CDR3 coding DNA: TGTGCCAGCAGCCAAGAGTTGAGTTCACCCCTCCACTTT.

This sequence joins TRBV5-1 and TRBJ2-3; tentative D call: TRBD1 (5 bases). Germline CDR1 and CDR2: SGHRS and YFSETQ. This CDR3 spans 15 amino acids. The germline V and J ends were trimmed by 4 bases and 2 bases, with 14 bases remaining between them. The CDR3: CASSPARQITDTQYF. CDR3 bases: TGCGCCAGCAGCCCTGCCCGACAGATCACAGATACGCAGTATTTT.

The chain has TRBV3-1 (or the pseudogene TRBV3-2) and TRBJ2-1, with a tentative D call TRBD1 (6 bases). This CDR3 has 19 residues. From germline, CDR1 is LGHDT and CDR2 YNNKEL (reference sequence). V lost 3 bases and J lost 4, with 25 bases in between. The CDR3 loop is CASSQGRTGFSGVYNEQFF. CDR3 coding DNA: TGTGCCAGCAGCCAGGGTCGAACAGGGTTTTCTGGGGTTTACAATGAGCAGTTCTTC.

The chain carries TRBV7-2 and TRBJ1-5; D is ambiguous. Germline values: CDR1 SGHTA, CDR2 FQGNSA. Between the trimmed V and J ends, which lost 5 bases and 1 base, there was a span of 12 bases. This CDR3 contains 15 residues. CDR3 DNA: TGTGCCAGCAGCCCCGACGGAGTGAGCAATCAGCCCCAGCATTTT. It specifies CASSPDGVSNQPQHF.

In nucleotides, the CDR3 is TGTGCCAGCAGTGAAAGCGGTCGGGGGGCATACAATGAGCAGTTCTTC. Translation: CASSESGRGAYNEQFF. The chain combines TRBV2 with TRBJ2-1, with D possibly TRBD2 on 7 matching bases. The CDR3 sequence is 16 residues long. V was trimmed by 2 bases and J by 4 bases, leaving 15 bases between them. In germline, CDR1 is SNHLY, CDR2 FYNNEI.

CDR3 in amino acids: CASSQGTVNTEAFF. CDR3 nucleotides: TGTGCCAGCAGCCAAGGGACAGTGAACACTGAAGCTTTCTTT. This chain connects TRBV14 to TRBJ1-1; a weak D match, TRBD1 (6 bases). Trimming cost V 1 base and J 0 bases, with 6 bases left between them. This CDR3 has 14 amino acids. CDR1 and CDR2 (germline): SGHDN, FVKESK.

This clone was observed once. The CDR3, as DNA: TGCGCCAGCAGCTTCGGTACTAGCGGGGGCTCCTACGAGCAGTACTTC. It is translated as CASSFGTSGGSYEQYF. This chain connects TRBV5-1 to TRBJ2-7; 11 bases are a match to TRBD2. CDR3 length: 16 amino acids. CDR1 is SGHRS and CDR2 is YFSETQ in the germline V gene. Unmatched junction bases numbered 4, after V lost 2 bases and J lost 0 bases.

Written as DNA, the CDR3 is TGTGCCAGCAGCCATCGCGGAGGAAAACTGTTTTTT. It translates to CASSHRGGKLFF. The chain links TRBV14 to TRBJ1-4; D not certain. V was cut by 3 bases and J by 10 bases, with 9 bases left in between. This CDR3 spans 12 amino acids. Germline CDR1 SGHDN, CDR2 FVKESK.

This rearrangement joins TRBV2 to TRBJ1-2; unclear D gene. The CDR3 runs 14 residues. Germline V lookup: CDR1 SNHLY, CDR2 FYNNEI. Trimming removed 2 bases from V and 5 bases from J, with 12 bases in between. The CDR3, as DNA: TGTGCCAGCAGTGAATTAACACGGAGTTATGGCTACACCTTC. This gives the protein CASSELTRSYGYTF.

J is TRBJ2-5 and V is TRBV6-5, with 10 bases lining up with TRBD1. Germline CDR1 is MNHEY and CDR2 is SVGAGI. CDR3 length: 13 residues. V gave up 6 bases and J gave up 4 bases; unmatched junction bases: 2. The CDR3 is CASRGQGIETQYF. CDR3 bases: TGTGCCAGCAGGGGACAGGGGATAGAGACCCAGTACTTC.